One sample yielded the 2 T cell receptor beta chains listed below, sequenced in a study of blood T cell repertoires in COVID-19. TCRdb keeps only in-frame clones here, not all; method: immunoSEQ multiplex PCR. The table lists hundreds of thousands of clones, 88% of them singletons, with approximately 10% in the top ten. The sample taken for sequencing was peripheral blood. The receptors come from a woman aged 25 to 39 with COVID-19, enrolled during active disease.

This chain uses TRBV27 with TRBJ2-2; 10 nucleotides agree with TRBD1. The CDR3 runs to 16 residues. The J segment lost 4 bases and the V segment lost 0 bases, leaving 2 bases of the junction unmatched. Germline CDR1 is MNHEY and CDR2 is SMNVEV (reference sequence). The CDR3 spells CASSLSGQGFTGELFF. In DNA form, the CDR3 reads TGTGCCAGCAGTTTATCGGGACAGGGGTTCACCGGGGAGCTGTTTTTT.

The chain has TRBV7-6 and TRBJ2-1; 9 nucleotides agree with TRBD1. Trimming removed 5 bases from V and 7 bases from J; junction bases left unmatched: 9. Germline values: CDR1 SGHVS, CDR2 FNYEAQ. This CDR3 has 15 amino acids. The CDR3 reads CASSIQGAPLNEQFF. The CDR3 DNA reads as TGTGCCAGCAGCATACAGGGGGCCCCCCTGAATGAGCAGTTCTTC.